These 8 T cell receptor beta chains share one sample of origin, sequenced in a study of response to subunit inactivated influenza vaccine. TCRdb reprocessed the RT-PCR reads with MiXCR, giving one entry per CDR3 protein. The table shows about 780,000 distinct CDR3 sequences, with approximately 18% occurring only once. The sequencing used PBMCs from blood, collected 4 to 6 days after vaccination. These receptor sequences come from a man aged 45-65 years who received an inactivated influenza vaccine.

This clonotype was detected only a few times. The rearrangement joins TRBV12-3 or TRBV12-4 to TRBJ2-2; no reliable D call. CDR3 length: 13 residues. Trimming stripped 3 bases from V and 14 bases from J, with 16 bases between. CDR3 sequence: CASSLFPRRDLFF. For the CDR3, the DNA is TGTGCCAGCAGTTTGTTCCCTCGTCGCGACCTGTTTTTT.

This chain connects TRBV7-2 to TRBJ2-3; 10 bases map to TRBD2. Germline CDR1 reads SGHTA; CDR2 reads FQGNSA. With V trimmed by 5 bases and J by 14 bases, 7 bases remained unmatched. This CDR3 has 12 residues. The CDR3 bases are TGTGCCAGCAGCCGCACCGGGACTAGCGTGTATTTT. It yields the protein CASSRTGTSVYF.

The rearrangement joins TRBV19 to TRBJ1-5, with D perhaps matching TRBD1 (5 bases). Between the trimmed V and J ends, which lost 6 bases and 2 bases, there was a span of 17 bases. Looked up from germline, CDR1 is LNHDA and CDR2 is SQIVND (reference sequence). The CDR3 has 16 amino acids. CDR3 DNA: TGTGCCAGTAGCCGCCGTGGGGCCGAGGGCAATCAGCCCCAGCATTTT. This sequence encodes CASSRRGAEGNQPQHF.

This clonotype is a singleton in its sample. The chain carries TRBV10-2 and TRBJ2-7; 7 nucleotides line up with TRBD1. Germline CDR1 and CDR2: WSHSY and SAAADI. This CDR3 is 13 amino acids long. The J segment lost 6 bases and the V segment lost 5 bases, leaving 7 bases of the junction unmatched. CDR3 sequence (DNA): TGCGCCAGCAGTCACAGGGGCGCCGGCGAGCAGTACTTC. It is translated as CASSHRGAGEQYF.

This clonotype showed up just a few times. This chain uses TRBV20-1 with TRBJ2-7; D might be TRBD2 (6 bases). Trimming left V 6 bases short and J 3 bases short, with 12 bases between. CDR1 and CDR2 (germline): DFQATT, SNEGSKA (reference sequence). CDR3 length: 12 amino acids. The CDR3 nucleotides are TGCAGTGCCTCCCGGGACTTCTACGAGCAGTACTTC. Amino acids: CSASRDFYEQYF.

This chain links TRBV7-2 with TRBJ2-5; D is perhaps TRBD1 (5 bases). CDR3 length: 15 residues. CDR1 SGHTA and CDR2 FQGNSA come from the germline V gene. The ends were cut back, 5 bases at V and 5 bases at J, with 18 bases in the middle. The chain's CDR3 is CASSPGVWGPETQYF. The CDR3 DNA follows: TGTGCCAGCAGCCCGGGCGTGTGGGGCCCGGAGACCCAGTACTTC.

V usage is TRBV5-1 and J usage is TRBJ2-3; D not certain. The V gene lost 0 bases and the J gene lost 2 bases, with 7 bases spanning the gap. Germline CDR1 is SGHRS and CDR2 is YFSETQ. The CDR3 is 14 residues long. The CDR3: CASSLGSNTDTQYF. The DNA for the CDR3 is TGCGCCAGCAGCTTGGGATCAAACACAGATACGCAGTATTTT.

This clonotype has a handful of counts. The CDR3 spells CASHPLSRIKTTSGSGSYEQYF. The CDR3 DNA follows: TGTGCCAGCCACCCCCTCAGCCGTATTAAAACGACTAGCGGGAGCGGCTCCTACGAGCAGTACTTC. The gene calls are TRBV25-1 and TRBJ2-7; 12 positions match TRBD2. The CDR3 is made up of 22 amino acids. Trimming at V came to 8 bases and at J to 0 bases, leaving 26 bases not matched to a gene. Germline V CDR1 and CDR2: MGHDK, SYGVNS.